Ten or more counts support the clone carrying this TCR beta chain. This record comes from a study of neurological immune-mediated disorders. About the study: The 35 or so multiple sclerosis patients comprised around 31 relapsing-remitting and 3 secondary progressive cases.

The junction had 1 base not matched to a gene; V was cut back by 5 bases and J by 0 bases. Germline V gene lookup returns CDR1 SNHLY and CDR2 FYNNEI. The CDR3 extends over 14 amino acids. The cDNA came from 5'RACE with 10-nucleotide random UMIs. MiXCR was run by TCRdb on the 5' RACE reads, yielding one entry per CDR3 protein. The sample carries over 55,000 distinct CDR3 sequences, 2% to 2.5% recorded once. The rearrangement links TRBV2 to TRBJ1-2, with 9 bases identical to TRBD1. Material: PBMCs. This receptor was obtained from a man aged 50 to 60 with multiple sclerosis. CDR3 nucleotides: TGTGCCAGCAGTAGACAGGGGGCTAACTATGGCTACACCTTC. Translation: CASSRQGANYGYTF. The full variable domain, in which reference TRBV2 and TRBJ1-2 provide the parts outside the CDR3, is EPEVTQTPSHQVTQMGQEVILRCVPISNHLYFYWYRQILGQKVEFLVSFYNNEISEKSEIFDDQFSVERPDGSNFTLKIRSTKLEDSAMYFCASSRQGANYGYTFGSGTRLTVV.